This T cell receptor beta chain was sequenced for a study of blood T cell repertoires in COVID-19. Study information: Nucleic acid was either cDNA or gDNA, and it came from T cells, B-cell-depleted T cells, or PBMCs.

Using immunoSEQ multiplex PCR, the repertoire was profiled, and TCRdb retains in-frame clones only, with some absent. Counted here are roughly 520,000 clones, 85% to 90% occurring once; the ten biggest clones make up less than 2%. This CDR3 is built from 15 residues. Trimming removed 7 bases from V and 2 bases from J, with 17 bases in between. Germline CDR1 MNHEY, CDR2 SVGAGI. The chain couples TRBV6-5 to TRBJ1-1; D is ambiguous. This receptor was obtained from a woman in her forties who had recovered from COVID-19. Material for sequencing was PBMCs or T cells enriched from blood (not recorded which). The CDR3 loop reads CASTMFGLGNTEAFF. Written as DNA, the CDR3 is TGTGCCAGCACAATGTTCGGCCTAGGCAACACTGAAGCTTTCTTT.